These 32 T cell receptor beta chains were sequenced from one sample in a study of early T cells in non-severe SARS-CoV-2 infection. MiXCR, run by TCRdb on the 5' RACE reads, gives a single entry per CDR3 protein. This sample has 75,000 to 100,000 distinct CDR3 sequences, with around 14% found just once. The sample comprised whole blood. The receptor set was obtained from an adult who was a healthcare worker with PCR-confirmed SARS-CoV-2 infection or an uninfected control (not recorded which).

This clonotype was detected only a few times. The chain employs TRBV12-5 and TRBJ2-5, with 8 bases that match TRBD2. This CDR3 is built from 14 residues. Germline V gene data show CDR1 as LGHNT and CDR2 as FRNRAP. J lost 4 bases, V lost 7 bases, and 8 bases had no gene match. Written as DNA, the CDR3 is TGTGCTAGTGTCATCGGGACTAGGGGAGAGACCCAGTACTTC. It translates to CASVIGTRGETQYF.

This clonotype was seen a handful of times. This rearrangement joins TRBV7-9 to TRBJ2-1; 7 bases align to TRBD1. V lost 5 bases to trimming and J lost 2 bases; unmatched junction nucleotides: 6. This CDR3 region has 15 residues. The V gene's germline CDR1 is SEHNR and CDR2 FQNEAQ (reference sequence). The CDR3 region is CASSLRDSAYNEQFF. The CDR3 coding sequence is TGTGCCAGCAGCCTCCGGGACAGCGCCTACAATGAGCAGTTCTTC.

Many counts were recorded for this clonotype. This sequence joins TRBV7-2 and TRBJ2-5; TRBD2 aligns across 11 bases. The length of the CDR3 is 14 residues. After removal of 4 bases from V and 4 bases from J, the junction contained 2 bases not matched to a gene. The V gene's germline CDR1 is SGHTA and CDR2 FQGNSA. The CDR3 DNA is TGTGCCAGCAGCTCACTAGCGGGAGTAGAGACCCAGTACTTC. Translating gives CASSSLAGVETQYF.

The V call is TRBV10-2, the J call TRBJ2-1, with D unclear. V was shortened by 4 bases and J by 8 bases, with 3 bases between the two germline ends. There are 10 residues in the CDR3. Germline CDR1 and CDR2: WSHSY and SAAADI. The CDR3 protein is CASSGDEQFF. DNA of the CDR3: TGCGCCAGCAGTGGGGATGAGCAGTTCTTC.

This clonotype was counted between two and nine times. The chain is built from TRBV12-5 and TRBJ1-5; D may be TRBD1 (6 bases). Deletions cut 7 bases from V and 4 bases from J, with 17 bases between. In germline, CDR1 is LGHNT, CDR2 FRNRAP. The CDR3 extends over 15 amino acids. The CDR3 DNA reads TGTGCTAGTGCCCCGACAGGCCCGGGGAATCAGCCCCAGCATTTT. This codes for CASAPTGPGNQPQHF.

The sample holds a few counts of this clonotype. The chain employs TRBV5-1 and TRBJ2-7, with TRBD2 matching over 7 bases. The germline gives CDR1 SGHRS, CDR2 YFSETQ. Trimming at V came to 4 bases and at J to 2 bases, leaving 6 bases not matched to a gene. The CDR3 sequence is 14 residues long. CDR3: CASSRPAGAYEQYF. The CDR3, as DNA: TGCGCCAGCAGCCGGCCGGCGGGAGCCTACGAGCAGTACTTC.

As to this clonotype: With a much larger clone just one base away, this may be a read error. This chain links TRBV12-3 or TRBV12-4 with TRBJ1-2; possible D gene TRBD1, 5 bases. Trimming removed 7 bases from V and 7 bases from J, with 16 bases in between. The CDR3 totals 13 residues. CDR3 amino acids: CASKKPGRSGYTF. The CDR3 bases are TGTGCCAGCAAAAAACCGGGACGGAGTGGCTACACCTTC.

This chain uses TRBV10-3 with TRBJ2-7; TRBD1 matches at 10 bases. The V gene's germline CDR1 is ENHRY and CDR2 SYGVKD. CDR3 length: 13 amino acids. After removal of 3 bases from V and 6 bases from J, the junction contained 2 bases not matched to a gene. In nucleotides, the CDR3 is TGTGCCATCAGTGAAGGGGACAGGGGCGAGCAGTACTTC. Translation gives CAISEGDRGEQYF.

The sample holds a few counts of this clonotype. V is TRBV14 and J is TRBJ2-3; D is uncertain. Trimming stripped 0 bases from V and 3 bases from J, with 13 bases between. The CDR3 has 16 amino acids. CDR1 is SGHDN and CDR2 is FVKESK in the germline V gene. The CDR3 sequence: CASSQDRPQGTDTQYF. The CDR3 nucleotides are TGTGCCAGCAGCCAAGATCGCCCCCAAGGGACAGATACGCAGTATTTT.

This clonotype was picked up a small number of times. V and J are TRBV29-1 and TRBJ1-1; unclear D gene. CDR3 size: 12 residues. Germline CDR1 SQVTM, CDR2 ANQGSEA. V was pared by 3 bases and J by 6 bases, with 11 bases between. The CDR3 bases are TGCAGCGTTGAGGAACAGAGGCCTGAAGCTTTCTTT. This codes for CSVEEQRPEAFF.

This clonotype was observed a handful of times. The chain uses TRBV5-1 and TRBJ2-1; 8 bases map to TRBD2. This CDR3 has 14 amino acids. Germline V gene lookup returns CDR1 SGHRS and CDR2 YFSETQ. V lost 4 bases and J lost 7; bases outside the gene matches: 7. CDR3 sequence reads: CASSPGLAGNEQFF. The DNA of the CDR3 is TGCGCCAGCAGCCCCGGACTAGCCGGAAATGAGCAGTTCTTC.

The gene calls are TRBV10-3 and TRBJ2-7; D gene ambiguous. The V end lost 0 bases, the J end lost 4 bases, and 19 bases lay between the germline ends. The CDR3 is made up of 17 amino acids. Looked up from germline, CDR1 is ENHRY and CDR2 is SYGVKD. Written as DNA, the CDR3 is TGTGCCATCAGTGAGTCGAGCGTGTCCTGGGATGGTTACGAGCAGTACTTC. As protein: CAISESSVSWDGYEQYF.

In this sample, this clonotype turned up many times. The junction does not match germline at one end; this may be a read error. This sequence joins TRBV6-1 and TRBJ1-5; 7 bases agree with TRBD1. The V gene's germline CDR1 is MNHNS and CDR2 SASEGT. The CDR3 covers 14 residues. CDR3 loop: CASNTRDSKQPQHF. CDR3 bases: TGTGCCAGCAACACCCGGGACAGCAAGCAGCCCCAGCATTTT.

This clonotype has just a few counts. The chain links TRBV11-2 to TRBJ2-2; unclear D gene. CDR3 size: 11 residues. The V gene's germline CDR1 is SGHAT and CDR2 FQNNGV. The ends were cut back, 5 bases at V and 6 bases at J, with 4 bases in the middle. The DNA for the CDR3 is TGTGCCAGCAGCCCGCCCGGGGAGCTGTTTTTT. It translates to CASSPPGELFF.

This sequence joins TRBV7-3 and TRBJ2-2, with 12 bases that match TRBD2. The CDR3 loop spans 16 amino acids. Per germline, CDR1 SGHTA and CDR2 FQGTGA. J was trimmed by 4 bases and V by 2 bases; bases with no gene match: 2. The CDR3 DNA follows: TGTGCCAGCAGCTTATTACTAGCGGGAGGCACCGGGGAGCTGTTTTTT. This codes for CASSLLLAGGTGELFF.

The chain links TRBV29-1 to TRBJ2-7, with a tentative D call TRBD1 (6 bases). From germline, CDR1 is SQVTM and CDR2 ANQGSEA. CDR3 size: 13 residues. Trimming cost V 6 bases and J 0 bases, with 12 bases left between them. Here the CDR3 reads CSVGQLSSYEQYF. The DNA of the CDR3 is TGCAGCGTAGGACAGCTGAGCTCCTACGAGCAGTACTTC.

The chain joins TRBV29-1 to TRBJ2-1; TRBD2 agrees at 7 bases. Germline trimming cut 4 bases from V and 1 base from J; bases unmatched to any gene: 4. CDR1 is SQVTM and CDR2 is ANQGSEA in the germline V gene. CDR3 size: 14 residues. The CDR3 coding sequence is TGCAGCGTTGGAGTGGGAGGGTCCTACAATGAGCAGTTCTTC. Encoded protein: CSVGVGGSYNEQFF.

This clonotype was picked up many times. The chain uses TRBV2 and TRBJ2-7, with TRBD2 matching over 11 bases. Per the germline V gene, CDR1 is SNHLY and CDR2 is FYNNEI. CDR3 size: 15 residues. J was trimmed by 2 bases and V by 6 bases; bases with no gene match: 6. This CDR3 is CASSPGTSGTYEQYF. The CDR3 DNA is TGTGCCAGCAGCCCGGGGACTAGCGGAACCTACGAGCAGTACTTC. The variable domain in full, completed from reference TRBV2 and TRBJ2-7, reads EPEVTQTPSHQVTQMGQEVILRCVPISNHLYFYWYRQILGQKVEFLVSFYNNEISEKSEIFDDQFSVERPDGSNFTLKIRSTKLEDSAMYFCASSPGTSGTYEQYFGPGTRLTVT.

The chain employs TRBV20-1 and TRBJ2-1; D may match TRBD1 or TRBD2 (5 bases each). This CDR3 region has 14 residues. The V and J ends lost 8 bases and 12 bases respectively, with 26 bases between them. Germline CDR1 is DFQATT and CDR2 is SNEGSKA (reference sequence). CDR3 nucleotides: TGCAGTTCTTACCGCCGGGACCAAGAAGGTGGGCAGTTCTTC. It specifies CSSYRRDQEGGQFF.

This clonotype was seen more than once but under ten times. The chain couples TRBV7-9 to TRBJ2-3; D perhaps matches TRBD1 (5 bases). The CDR3 consists of 13 residues. The V end lost 5 bases, the J end lost 5 bases, and 11 bases lay between the germline ends. Germline V lookup: CDR1 SEHNR, CDR2 FQNEAQ (reference sequence). CDR3: CASSPGWGDTQYF. The DNA for the CDR3 is TGTGCCAGCAGCCCAGGGTGGGGAGATACGCAGTATTTT.

The rearrangement joins TRBV2 to TRBJ1-1, with D unresolved. CDR1 is SNHLY and CDR2 is FYNNEI in the germline V gene. Trimming stripped 3 bases from V and 4 bases from J, with 6 bases between. The CDR3 covers 12 residues. The CDR3, as DNA: TGTGCCAGCAGTGACCTGTTCACTGAAGCTTTCTTT. It encodes CASSDLFTEAFF.

This clonotype was seen repeatedly, ten times or more. The chain joins TRBV4-1 to TRBJ1-4; D ambiguous. Germline assignment: CDR1 MGHRA and CDR2 YSYEKL. CDR3 size: 14 residues. The V end was cut by 5 bases, the J end by 5 bases, with 12 bases between. CDR3 sequence (DNA): TGCGCCAGCAGCGTTGGACGTCTGAATGAAAAACTGTTTTTT. This translates into CASSVGRLNEKLFF.

This chain links TRBV9 with TRBJ1-5, with TRBD1 identical over 9 bases. V was pared by 0 bases and J by 8 bases, with 6 bases of the junction left unmatched. This CDR3 has 15 amino acids. In germline, CDR1 is SGDLS, CDR2 YYNGEE. The CDR3 DNA reads as TGTGCCAGCAGCGTAGGGGACAGGGATTTTGAGCCCCAGCATTTT. This sequence encodes CASSVGDRDFEPQHF. Supplemented by reference TRBV9 and TRBJ1-5, the full variable domain reads DSGVTQTPKHLITATGQRVTLRCSPRSGDLSVYWYQQSLDQGLQFLIQYYNGEERAKGNILERFSAQQFPDLHSELNLSSLELGDSALYFCASSVGDRDFEPQHFGDGTRLSIL.

Ten or more counts support this clonotype. The rearrangement joins TRBV28 to TRBJ1-2, with TRBD1 as a possible D gene (5 bases). This CDR3 comprises 15 residues. Germline assignment: CDR1 MDHEN and CDR2 SYDVKM. Trimming cost V 7 bases and J 0 bases, with 15 bases left between them. The CDR3 DNA reads TGTGCCAGCAAATCAGGGAATGTCGCTAACTATGGCTACACCTTC. Its protein is CASKSGNVANYGYTF.

The CDR3 bases are TGTGCCAGCAGCGTAGAGTTCGCGGGAGATTTCAATGAGCAGTTCTTC. Encoded protein: CASSVEFAGDFNEQFF. The V call is TRBV9, the J call TRBJ2-1, with TRBD2 matching over 7 bases. J was trimmed by 6 bases and V by 0 bases; bases with no gene match: 9. There are 16 residues in the CDR3. CDR1 is SGDLS and CDR2 is YYNGEE in the germline V gene.

The rearrangement joins TRBV28 to TRBJ2-4; 7 bases map to TRBD2. From germline, CDR1 is MDHEN and CDR2 SYDVKM. The length of the CDR3 is 20 residues. The J segment lost 0 bases and the V segment lost 3 bases, leaving 17 bases of the junction unmatched. CDR3 in DNA: TGTGCCAGCAGTTTCTATTACGGGGAGGGCCCCCCTTTAGCCAAAAACATTCAGTACTTC. Its protein product is CASSFYYGEGPPLAKNIQYF. The full variable domain, with the rest looked up from reference TRBV28 and TRBJ2-4, is DVKVTQSSRYLVKRTGEKVFLECVQDMDHENMFWYRQDPGLGLRLIYFSYDVKMKEKGDIPEGYSVSREKKERFSLILESASTNQTSMYLCASSFYYGEGPPLAKNIQYFGAGTRLSVL.

This clonotype was detected only a few times. The rearrangement joins TRBV18 to TRBJ1-1; D is unresolved. CDR3 length: 15 amino acids. Germline V gene data show CDR1 as KGHSH and CDR2 as LQKENI. Trimming took 3 bases from V and 0 from J, leaving 11 bases between them. CDR3 in DNA: TGTGCCAGCTCACCGACTAGGGCCCTGAACACTGAAGCTTTCTTT. This translates into CASSPTRALNTEAFF.

The chain links TRBV7-2 to TRBJ2-1; D ambiguous. Germline V CDR1 and CDR2: SGHTA, FQGNSA. The germline V and J ends were trimmed by 5 bases and 6 bases, with 11 bases remaining between them. The length of the CDR3 is 13 residues. CDR3 residues: CASSAPGSNEQFF. Written as DNA, the CDR3 is TGTGCCAGCAGCGCACCGGGCTCCAATGAGCAGTTCTTC. The variable domain in full, completed from reference TRBV7-2 and TRBJ2-1, reads GAGVSQSPSNKVTEKGKDVELRCDPISGHTALYWYRQSLGQGLEFLIYFQGNSAPDKSGLPSDRFSAERTGGSVSTLTIQRTQQEDSAVYLCASSAPGSNEQFFGPGTRLTVL.

The chain couples TRBV18 to TRBJ1-5; no clear D gene. This CDR3 contains 14 residues. Trimming took off 2 bases at V and 4 bases at J, with 9 bases between the two ends. From germline, CDR1 is KGHSH and CDR2 LQKENI. The CDR3 DNA sequence: TGTGCCAGCTCACCATCGCCGGGGAATCAGCCCCAGCATTTT. Translating it yields CASSPSPGNQPQHF.

This rearrangement joins TRBV3-1 to TRBJ2-3, with D unresolved. Germline CDR1 LGHDT, CDR2 YNNKEL (reference sequence). Trimming pared 0 bases from V and 0 bases from J, leaving 4 bases between. CDR3 length: 14 amino acids. In DNA form, the CDR3 reads TGTGCCAGCAGCCAAGACCTAAGCACAGATACGCAGTATTTT. Translation: CASSQDLSTDTQYF.

CDR3 nucleotide sequence: TGCGCCAGCAGCATGGGCCTTACCTACGAGCAGTACTTC. Amino acid sequence: CASSMGLTYEQYF. This sequence joins TRBV5-1 and TRBJ2-7; D not certain. V lost 4 bases to trimming and J lost 2 bases, with 10 bases between them. CDR1 and CDR2 (germline): SGHRS, YFSETQ. The CDR3 is 13 residues long.

The V and J genes are TRBV6-5 and TRBJ2-7; 7 bases are shared with TRBD1. The CDR3 covers 16 residues. J lost 1 base, V lost 2 bases, and 8 bases had no gene match. Germline assignment: CDR1 MNHEY and CDR2 SVGAGI. CDR3: CASSYHTGVASYEQYF. Here the CDR3 DNA reads TGTGCCAGCAGTTACCATACAGGGGTCGCATCCTACGAGCAGTACTTC.